This note documents a single T cell receptor (beta chain) sequence. What it binds is not known. CDR3 length equals 14 residues. V was clipped by 2 bases and J by 3 bases, with 11 bases between them. Germline assignment: CDR1 LGHNA and CDR2 YNFKEQ. This sample was included in a study of T-cell reconstitution after alpha-beta-depleted transplantation in children. Points from the study as a whole: By one year post-transplant, T-cell counts and diversity largely arose from T cells that were newly produced.

Unique molecular identifiers were incorporated during preparation of the TCRbeta library. TCRdb itself ran the PCR reads through MiXCR, one entry per CDR3 protein. The sample carries some 600,000 distinct CDR3 sequences, 10% to 15% recorded once. The source was PBMCs, mostly from graft donor cells, collected 360 days after TCRalphabeta/CD19-depleted stem cell transplant. This clonotype was sampled from a male patient aged 5 to 17 who had a stem cell transplant for acute myeloid leukemia, so the T cells may come from the graft donor. The V call is TRBV4-2, the J call TRBJ2-7, with unresolved D. The DNA of the CDR3 is TGTGCCAGCAGCCAATCCGACACTAACTACGAGCAGTACTTC. Translation gives CASSQSDTNYEQYF.